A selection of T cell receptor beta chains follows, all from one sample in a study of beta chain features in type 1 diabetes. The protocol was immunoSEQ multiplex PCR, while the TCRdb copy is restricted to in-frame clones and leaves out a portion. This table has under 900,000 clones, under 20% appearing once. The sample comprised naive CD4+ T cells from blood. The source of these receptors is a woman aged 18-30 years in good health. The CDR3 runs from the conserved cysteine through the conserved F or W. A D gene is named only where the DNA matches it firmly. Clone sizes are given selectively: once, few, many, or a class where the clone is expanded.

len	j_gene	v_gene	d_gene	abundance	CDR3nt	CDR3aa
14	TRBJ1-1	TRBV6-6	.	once	TGTGCCAGCAGGAAAGGGGATGGGAGCACTGAAGCTTTCTTT	CASRKGDGSTEAFF
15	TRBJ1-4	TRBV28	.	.	TGTGCCAGCAGCTTACAGGGCGCAACTAATGAAAAACTGTTTTTT	CASSLQGATNEKLFF
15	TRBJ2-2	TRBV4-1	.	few	TGCGCCAGCAGCCAAGTCGAGGGGTTCCCCGGGGAGCTGTTTTTT	CASSQVEGFPGELFF
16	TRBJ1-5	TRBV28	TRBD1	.	TGTGCCAGCAGTTTATGGGGACAGGGAGGCAATCAGCCCCAGCATTTT	CASSLWGQGGNQPQHF
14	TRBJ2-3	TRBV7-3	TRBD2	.	TGTGCCAGCAGCTTAACTGGGACTAGCGGGAGACTAAATTTT	CASSLTGTSGRLNF
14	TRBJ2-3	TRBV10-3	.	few	TGTGCCATCAGTCCAATAGCGGAGGCAGATACGCAGTATTTT	CAISPIAEADTQYF
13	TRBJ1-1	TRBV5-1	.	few	TGCGCCAGCAGCTTGGTAGGTCAGACCGAAGCTTTCTTT	CASSLVGQTEAFF
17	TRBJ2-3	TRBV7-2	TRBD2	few	TGTGCCAGCAGCTCCCACTCACTAGCGGGAGGGCGCGATACGCAGTATTTT	CASSSHSLAGGRDTQYF
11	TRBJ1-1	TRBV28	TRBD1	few	TGTGCCAGCAGCGACAGGGCGGCAGCTTTCTTT	CASSDRAAAFF
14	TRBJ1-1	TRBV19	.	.	TGTGCCAGTAGTATTGGGACGGTGAACACTGAAGCTTTCTTT	CASSIGTVNTEAFF
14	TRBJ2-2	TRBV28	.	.	TGTGCCAGCCTACCGGCCCATGGTTACGAGGAGCTGTTTTTT	CASLPAHGYEELFF
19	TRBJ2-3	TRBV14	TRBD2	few	TGTGCCAGCAGCCAAGATCTTAGGCAAGCGGGAGGGAATGGAGATACGCAGTATTTT	CASSQDLRQAGGNGDTQYF
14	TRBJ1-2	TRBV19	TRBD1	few	TGTGCCAGTTCTGGACAGGGAGGTGTGTATGGCTACACCTTC	CASSGQGGVYGYTF
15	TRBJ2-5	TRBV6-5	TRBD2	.	TGTGCCAGCAGTCGAGCGGGAGCGTCTGGGGAGACCCAGTACTTC	CASSRAGASGETQYF
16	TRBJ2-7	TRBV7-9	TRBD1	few	TGTGCCAGCAGCTTCGGACGCGGACAGGGCCAGGGGAAGCAGTACTTC	CASSFGRGQGQGKQYF
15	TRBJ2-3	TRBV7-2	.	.	TGTGCCAGCAGCTTAGGGCCAGAGAGCACAGATACGCAGTATTTT	CASSLGPESTDTQYF
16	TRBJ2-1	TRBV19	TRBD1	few	TGTGCCAGTAGTTCCATACAGGGGGCTTTGGGCAATGAGCAGTTCTTC	CASSSIQGALGNEQFF
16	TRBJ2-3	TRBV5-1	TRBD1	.	TGCGCCAGCAGCACCCCGGGACAGGCCGCCACAGATACGCAGTATTTT	CASSTPGQAATDTQYF
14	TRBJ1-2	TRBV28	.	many	TGTGCCAGCAGTTGGGGTCCCCAGGGCCATGGCTACACCTTC	CASSWGPQGHGYTF
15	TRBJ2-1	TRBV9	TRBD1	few	TGTGCCAGCAGCATACAGGGGGCGCCGAACAATGAGCAGTTCTTC	CASSIQGAPNNEQFF
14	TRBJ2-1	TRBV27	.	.	TGTGCCAGCAGTTTCGCACAGGGCTACAATGAGCAGTTCTTC	CASSFAQGYNEQFF
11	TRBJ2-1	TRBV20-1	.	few	TGCAGTGCTAGGTTTTACAATGAGCAGTTCTTC	CSARFYNEQFF
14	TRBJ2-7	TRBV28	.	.	TGTGCCAGCACCTCCGTTCTCTTCTCCTACGAGCAGTACTTC	CASTSVLFSYEQYF
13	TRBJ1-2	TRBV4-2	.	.	TGTGCCAGCAGCCAAGTGATTTCGTTTGGCTACACCTTC	CASSQVISFGYTF
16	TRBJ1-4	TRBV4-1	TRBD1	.	TGCGCCAGCAGCCATGATACCGGGACAGGGCGTGAAAAACTGTTTTTT	CASSHDTGTGREKLFF
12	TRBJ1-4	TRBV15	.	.	TGTGCCACCAGCAGAGCTAATGAAAAACTGTTTTTT	CATSRANEKLFF
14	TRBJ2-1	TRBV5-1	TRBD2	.	TGCGCCAGTACACCGGGACTAGCGGGAGGCGAGCAGTTCTTC	CASTPGLAGGEQFF
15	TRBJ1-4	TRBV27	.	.	TGTGCCAGCAGTTTATCGTTCAGGACTAATGAAAAACTGTTTTTT	CASSLSFRTNEKLFF
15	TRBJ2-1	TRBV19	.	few	TGTGCCAGTAGTTTCGTAGCCTCGGGCCACAATGAGCAGTTCTTC	CASSFVASGHNEQFF
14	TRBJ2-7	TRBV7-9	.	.	TGTGCCAGCAGTACCGCCCCAACTATCCACGAGCAGTACTTC	CASSTAPTIHEQYF
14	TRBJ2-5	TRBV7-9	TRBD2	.	TGTGCCAGCATGGAAGCGGGAGCAGGGGAGACCCAGTACTTC	CASMEAGAGETQYF
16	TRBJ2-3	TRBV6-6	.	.	TGTGCCAGCAGTTTCCCCTCGTCCACGCTGACAGATACGCAGTATTTT	CASSFPSSTLTDTQYF
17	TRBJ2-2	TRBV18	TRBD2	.	TGTGCCAGCTCACAGACTAGCGGGAGTCCTAACACCGGGGAGCTGTTTTTT	CASSQTSGSPNTGELFF
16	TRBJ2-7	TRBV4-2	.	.	TGTGCCAGCAGCCGTCAAATTGCGAGCGTTAACTACGAGCAGTACTTC	CASSRQIASVNYEQYF
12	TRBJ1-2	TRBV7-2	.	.	TGTGCCAGCAGCTTAGTGAGGGTCGGCTACACCTTC	CASSLVRVGYTF
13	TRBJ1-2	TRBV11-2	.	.	TGTGCCAGCAGCCCAGGACTTTCCTATGGCTACACCTTC	CASSPGLSYGYTF
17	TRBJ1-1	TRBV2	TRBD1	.	TGTGCCAGGACAGGGCGTCAGGGTGGCCCTCAGATCACTGAAGCTTTCTTT	CARTGRQGGPQITEAFF
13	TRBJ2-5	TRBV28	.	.	TGTGCCAGCAGAAGGGTCCTTTGGGAGACCCAGTACTTC	CASRRVLWETQYF
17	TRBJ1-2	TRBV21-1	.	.	TGTGCCAGCAGCCCCCTTCCGGGACGATCTCTGGTCTATGGCTACACCTTC	CASSPLPGRSLVYGYTF
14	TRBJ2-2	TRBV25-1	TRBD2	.	TGTGCCAGCAGTGCCCGGACTAGCGGGGGAGCCCTGTTTTTT	CASSARTSGGALFF
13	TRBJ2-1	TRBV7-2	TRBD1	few	TGTGCCAGCAGCTCCGACAGGGCCTATGAGCAGTTCTTC	CASSSDRAYEQFF
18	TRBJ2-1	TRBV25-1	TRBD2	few	TGTGCCACCCTGGGACTAGCGGGAGACGAAACGTCGTACAATGAGCAGTTCTTC	CATLGLAGDETSYNEQFF
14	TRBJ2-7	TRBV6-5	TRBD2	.	TGTGCCAGCAGGGCCGGGACTAGCGGTTACGAGCAGTACTTC	CASRAGTSGYEQYF
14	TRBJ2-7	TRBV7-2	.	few	TGTGCCAGCAGCCGAGGGGGGGGCTCCTACGAGCAGTACTTC	CASSRGGGSYEQYF
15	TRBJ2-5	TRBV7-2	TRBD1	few	TGTGCCAGCAGCTCCCGGGACAGGGGTGCAGAGACCCAGTACTTC	CASSSRDRGAETQYF
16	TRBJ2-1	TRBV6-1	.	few	TGTGCCAGCAGTGGCGGACCAAATATGTCCTACAATGAGCAGTTCTTC	CASSGGPNMSYNEQFF
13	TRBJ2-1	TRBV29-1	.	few	TGCAGCGTTGGTGGTTTCTCCTACAATGAGCAGTTCTTC	CSVGGFSYNEQFF
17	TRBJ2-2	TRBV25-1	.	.	TGTGCCAGCAGTGAATTTTGGGCCAGAACGGGCACCGGGGAGCTGTTTTTT	CASSEFWARTGTGELFF
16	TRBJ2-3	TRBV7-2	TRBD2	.	TGTGCCAGCAGCCGACTAGCGGGAGGGCCCCCAGATACGCAGTATTTT	CASSRLAGGPPDTQYF
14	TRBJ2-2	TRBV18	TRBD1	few	TGTGCCAGCTCACCAGGACAGGGAACCGGGGAGCTGTTTTTT	CASSPGQGTGELFF